The T cell receptor (beta chain) under discussion was sequenced for a study of T cell responses to AZD1222 COVID-19 vaccine. The data were produced by immunoSEQ multiplex PCR, yet TCRdb's version contains in-frame clones alone and is incomplete. The sample contains approximately 77,000 clones, 80% to 90% of which appear only once. CDR3 size: 16 residues. CDR1 and CDR2 (germline): MNHEY, SMNVEV (reference sequence). J lost 3 bases, V lost 6 bases, and 5 bases had no gene match. Sequences were derived from peripheral blood, sampled 28 days after the second AZD1222 dose. The rearrangement uses TRBV27 and TRBJ2-2; 12 nucleotides line up with TRBD2. The clonotype comes from an adult who received the AZD1222 COVID-19 vaccine. The CDR3 loop reads CASRQTSGGYTGELFF. DNA for the CDR3: TGTGCCAGCAGACAAACTAGCGGGGGGTACACCGGGGAGCTGTTTTTT.